This TCR beta chain was profiled in a study of blood T cell repertoires in COVID-19. Study context: COVID-19 samples collected from the United States, Italy and Spain covered acute and convalescent phases. PBMCs, B-cell-depleted T cells, or T cells were the source of the cDNA or gDNA that made up the material.

Germline assignment: CDR1 LGHNA and CDR2 YNFKEQ. This CDR3 is built from 16 residues. V lost 0 bases and J lost 0, with 9 bases in between. Per the original data handling: Reference gene primer amplification in the assay estimated nucleated cell counts. The protocol was immunoSEQ multiplex PCR, while the TCRdb copy is restricted to in-frame clones and leaves out a portion. The V and J calls and clone size are taken from that table; D and trimming were inferred from the DNA. Altogether tens of thousands of clones are present, approximately 90% being singletons, with the ten largest covering around 8.5%.

The J gene is TRBJ2-1, the V gene TRBV4-2, with D perhaps TRBD2 (5 bases). The clonotype comes from a man aged 25 to 40 with active or convalescent COVID-19. Material for sequencing was peripheral blood. CDR3 coding DNA: TGTGCCAGCAGCCAAGATGGGAGTAGCTCCTACAATGAGCAGTTCTTC. Protein: CASSQDGSSSYNEQFF.